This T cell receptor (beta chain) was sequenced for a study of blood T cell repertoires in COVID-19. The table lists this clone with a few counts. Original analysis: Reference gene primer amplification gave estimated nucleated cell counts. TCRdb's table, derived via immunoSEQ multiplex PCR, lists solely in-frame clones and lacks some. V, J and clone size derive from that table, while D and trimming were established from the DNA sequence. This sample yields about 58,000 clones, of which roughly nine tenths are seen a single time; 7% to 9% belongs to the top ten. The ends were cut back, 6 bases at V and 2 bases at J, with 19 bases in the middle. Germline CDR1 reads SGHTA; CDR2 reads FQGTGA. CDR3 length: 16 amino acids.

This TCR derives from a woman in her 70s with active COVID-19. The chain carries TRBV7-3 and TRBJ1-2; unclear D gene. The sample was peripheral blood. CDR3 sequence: CASRPPLEDGNYGYTF. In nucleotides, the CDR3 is TGTGCCAGCAGGCCCCCCTTGGAGGACGGAAACTATGGCTACACCTTC.